The rows below give T cell receptor beta chains drawn from one sample of a study of shared T cell receptors in the human thymus. Profiled with immunoSEQ multiplex PCR; TCRdb holds only in-frame clones, not every one. The profile covers roughly 700,000 clones, with roughly 90% appearing a single time and over 0.008% taken by the ten largest. The sample also formed part of further work on human thymus T cells.

The sequenced material came from thymocytes. All receptors come from a boy under two years old with a congenital heart defect. Each CDR3 is given with its conserved first and last residue. Each record gives: J gene, clone size, V gene, D gene, CDR3 protein, CDR3 DNA. The D gene is left open where the match is weak. Part of the rows lack a size; the others show once, few, many or a class for expanded clones.

TRBJ2-3	.	TRBV27	.	CASRPRPGADTQYF	TGTGCCAGCAGGCCACGTCCCGGGGCAGATACGCAGTATTTT
TRBJ2-3	.	TRBV6-5	TRBD2	CASSSGDADTQYF	TGTGCCAGCAGTAGCGGGGATGCAGATACGCAGTATTTT
TRBJ2-1	once	TRBV4-1	TRBD2	CASSPPGSGNHNEQFF	TGCGCCAGCAGCCCCCCCGGGAGCGGGAACCACAATGAGCAGTTCTTC
TRBJ2-7	once	TRBV9	TRBD1	CASSVARTGVRGEQYF	TGTGCCAGCAGCGTCGCAAGGACAGGGGTAAGGGGCGAGCAGTACTTC
TRBJ2-7	.	TRBV12-5	TRBD1	CASGSDRDSEQYF	TGTGCTAGTGGTTCGGACAGGGATAGCGAGCAGTACTTC
TRBJ2-2	few	TRBV19	TRBD1	CASSTIRGTGELFF	TGTGCCAGTAGTACCATCAGGGGGACCGGGGAGCTGTTTTTT
TRBJ1-3	.	TRBV28	.	CASSTTRHRPGNTIYF	TGTGCCAGCAGTACCACCCGACATCGGCCAGGAAACACCATATATTTT
TRBJ1-4	.	TRBV5-1	TRBD1	CASSLPGQGREKLFF	TGCGCCAGCAGCTTACCGGGACAGGGTCGGGAAAAACTGTTTTTT
TRBJ2-5	.	TRBV2	TRBD2	CASLGLAGGTLQETQYF	TGTGCCAGCTTGGGACTAGCGGGAGGTACGCTTCAAGAGACCCAGTACTTC
TRBJ2-7	.	TRBV28	.	CASAKEGPDYEQYF	TGTGCCAGCGCCAAGGAGGGCCCGGACTACGAGCAGTACTTC
TRBJ2-7	.	TRBV9	TRBD2	CASSVTAGVPYEQYF	TGTGCCAGCAGCGTAACAGCGGGAGTCCCCTACGAGCAGTACTTC
TRBJ2-3	.	TRBV30	TRBD2	CAFLSGRTDTQYF	TGTGCCTTCCTTAGCGGGAGAACAGATACGCAGTATTTT
TRBJ1-4	.	TRBV7-9	.	CASSLARGRGATNEKLFF	TGTGCCAGCAGCTTAGCGCGGGGGCGGGGTGCAACTAATGAAAAACTGTTTTTT
TRBJ1-2	once	TRBV6-1	.	CASRPQGSHGYTF	TGTGCCAGCAGACCACAGGGTAGCCATGGCTACACCTTC
TRBJ2-1	.	TRBV6-1	TRBD2	CASSEGPGLVSEQFF	TGTGCCAGCAGTGAAGGGCCGGGACTAGTTAGTGAGCAGTTCTTC
TRBJ2-2	.	TRBV4-1	TRBD2	CASSQGGAGGDTGELFF	TGCGCCAGCAGCCAAGGGGGAGCGGGAGGTGACACCGGGGAGCTGTTTTTT
TRBJ2-7	.	TRBV4-2	TRBD2	CASSPDFEREGLKNEQYF	TGTGCCAGCAGCCCCGACTTTGAGCGGGAGGGCCTTAAGAACGAGCAGTACTTC
TRBJ2-1	.	TRBV7-9	TRBD2	CASSPGLVEQFF	TGTGCCAGCAGTCCAGGACTAGTCGAGCAGTTCTTC
TRBJ2-7	.	TRBV28	TRBD1	CASSFYGQGGPYEQYF	TGTGCCAGCAGTTTCTATGGACAGGGGGGCCCCTACGAGCAGTACTTC
TRBJ2-7	.	TRBV7-9	.	CASSFLPSTYEQYF	TGTGCCAGCAGCTTCCTCCCTAGCACTTACGAGCAGTACTTC
TRBJ2-5	.	TRBV5-1	.	CASSTGSVSGETQYF	TGCGCCAGCAGTACGGGGAGTGTAAGCGGAGAGACCCAGTACTTC
TRBJ2-3	.	TRBV7-2	.	CATIRGTDTQYF	TGTGCTACAATCCGGGGCACAGATACGCAGTATTTT
TRBJ2-1	.	TRBV7-9	TRBD1	CASSLPGTDIYNEQFF	TGTGCCAGCAGCTTGCCCGGGACAGACATCTACAATGAGCAGTTCTTC
TRBJ1-2	once	TRBV6-1	.	CASSCLTSTNYGYTF	TGTGCCAGCAGTTGCCTCACATCCACTAACTATGGCTACACCTTC
TRBJ1-1	.	TRBV11-2	.	CASSSPHDKNTEAFF	TGTGCCAGCAGCTCACCCCATGACAAGAACACTGAAGCTTTCTTT
TRBJ2-5	.	TRBV6-6	TRBD1	CASPPGQGACQETQYF	TGTGCCAGCCCCCCCGGACAGGGGGCATGTCAAGAGACCCAGTACTTC
TRBJ1-4	few	TRBV28	.	CASSRHRETNEKLFF	TGTGCCAGCAGCCGTCACAGGGAAACTAATGAAAAACTGTTTTTT
TRBJ2-5	.	TRBV9	TRBD2	CASSVGSSGSPKETQYF	TGTGCCAGCAGCGTAGGGTCTAGCGGGAGTCCAAAAGAGACCCAGTACTTC
TRBJ1-5	.	TRBV6-1	.	CASTTGLSPNQPQHF	TGTGCCAGCACGACAGGTTTGAGTCCCAATCAGCCCCAGCATTTT
TRBJ1-4	once	TRBV28	.	CASSQYRWEKLFF	TGTGCCAGCAGTCAATACCGGTGGGAAAAACTGTTTTTT
TRBJ2-3	once	TRBV9	.	CASSVGRSTDTQYF	TGTGCCAGCAGCGTGGGCAGAAGCACAGATACGCAGTATTTT
TRBJ2-5	.	TRBV12-5	TRBD2	CASGKALAGETQYF	TGTGCTAGTGGTAAAGCACTAGCGGGAGAGACCCAGTACTTC
TRBJ2-1	.	TRBV4-1	TRBD2	CASSPRTSGNGDEQFF	TGCGCCAGCAGCCCGCGGACTAGCGGGAATGGAGATGAGCAGTTCTTC
TRBJ2-2	.	TRBV5-4	.	CASSRDEHPGELFF	TGTGCCAGCAGCCGAGATGAGCACCCCGGGGAGCTGTTTTTT
TRBJ2-3	.	TRBV7-9	TRBD1	CASSSRTGKTDTQYF	TGTGCCAGCAGCTCTAGGACAGGGAAAACAGATACGCAGTATTTT
TRBJ2-7	.	TRBV27	.	CASSLSVAASYEQYF	TGTGCCAGCAGTTTATCGGTCGCGGCCTCCTACGAGCAGTACTTC
TRBJ2-1	.	TRBV4-1	TRBD2	CASSLTRDYGSYNEQFF	TGCGCCAGCAGCCTTACCCGGGACTACGGCTCCTACAATGAGCAGTTCTTC
TRBJ2-3	.	TRBV6-1	.	CASSEAGTSTDTQYF	TGTGCCAGCAGTGAAGCCGGGACTAGCACAGATACGCAGTATTTT
TRBJ2-6	.	TRBV27	.	CASRQGGANVLTF	TGTGCCAGCAGGCAGGGGGGGGCCAACGTCCTGACTTTC
TRBJ2-5	.	TRBV19	TRBD1	CASRHRGETQYF	TGTGCCAGTAGACACAGGGGTGAGACCCAGTACTTC
TRBJ1-1	.	TRBV28	TRBD1	CASSPWTGGLNTEAFF	TGTGCCAGCAGTCCTTGGACAGGGGGGTTGAACACTGAAGCTTTCTTT
TRBJ2-3	.	TRBV28	TRBD2	CASSFSRGGRATDTQYF	TGTGCCAGCAGTTTTAGCCGGGGCGGGAGGGCCACGGATACGCAGTATTTT
TRBJ2-5	.	TRBV5-5	TRBD1	CASSLIHRGETQYF	TGTGCCAGCAGCTTGATCCACAGGGGAGAGACCCAGTACTTC
TRBJ1-3	.	TRBV30	.	CAWRRRIIGDSGNTIYF	TGTGCCTGGAGGAGGAGGATAATCGGGGACTCTGGAAACACCATATATTTT
TRBJ1-4	few	TRBV19	.	CASSIPRGRTNEKLFF	TGTGCCAGTAGTATTCCCCGGGGGAGAACTAATGAAAAACTGTTTTTT
TRBJ1-4	.	TRBV5-1	.	CASSFGTATNEKLFF	TGCGCCAGCAGTTTCGGGACTGCAACTAATGAAAAACTGTTTTTT
TRBJ2-2	.	TRBV19	.	CASSLPGLGTGELFF	TGTGCCAGTAGCTTGCCGGGATTAGGTACCGGGGAGCTGTTTTTT
TRBJ2-2	once	TRBV6-1	TRBD1	CASSEPYRGDSGELFF	TGTGCCAGCAGTGAACCTTACAGGGGTGACTCCGGGGAGCTGTTTTTT
TRBJ1-3	few	TRBV27	.	CASSPTAGASGNTIYF	TGTGCCAGCAGTCCTACTGCAGGGGCCTCTGGAAACACCATATATTTT
TRBJ2-7	.	TRBV4-2	.	CASSQAGEARGDEQYF	TGTGCCAGCAGCCAAGCGGGAGAGGCCCGTGGTGATGAGCAGTACTTC
TRBJ2-4	.	TRBV7-9	.	CASSLGGLGLAKNIQYF	TGTGCCAGCAGCTTAGGAGGGCTAGGACTAGCCAAAAACATTCAGTACTTC
TRBJ2-7	.	TRBV15	TRBD2	CATSRDSLAVRSPYEQYF	TGTGCCACCAGCAGAGATTCCCTAGCGGTACGGTCTCCCTACGAGCAGTACTTC
TRBJ2-7	.	TRBV9	TRBD2	CASSVSGLVAEQYF	TGTGCCAGCAGCGTTTCGGGACTAGTAGCCGAGCAGTACTTC
TRBJ2-2	.	TRBV27	.	CASSRRRENTGELFF	TGTGCCAGCTCCAGACGGCGGGAGAACACCGGGGAGCTGTTTTTT
TRBJ2-7	.	TRBV27	.	CASSDQRGRLYEQYF	TGTGCCAGCAGCGACCAGAGAGGCAGACTCTACGAGCAGTACTTC
TRBJ2-4	.	TRBV4-1	TRBD1	CASSQGQVIRLVAKNIQYF	TGCGCCAGCAGCCAGGGACAGGTTATTCGTCTCGTAGCCAAAAACATTCAGTACTTC
TRBJ1-1	.	TRBV30	.	CAWSVLRETEAFF	TGTGCCTGGAGTGTACTGAGGGAGACTGAAGCTTTCTTT